This TCR beta chain was sequenced in a study of regulatory T cells in long-lasting Graves disease. The CDR3 covers 17 residues. CDR1 is KGHSH, CDR2 LQKENI, per germline. Trimming took off 3 bases at V and 2 bases at J, with 14 bases between the two ends. Study-level findings and limits: TCR diversity was lower in persistent than newly diagnosed Graves' disease. Small sample size may have lowered accuracy.

This clonotype turned up a few times. Its antigen is undetermined. Noted time point: newly diagnosed GD, antithyroid drugs for less than 3 months. The TCR library used RNA extracted from PBMCs. CDR3-region Arm-PCR and iRepertoire HTBI primers produced the TCR beta libraries. TCRdb processed the multiplex PCR reads anew with MiXCR; each CDR3 protein has one entry. Of roughly 560,000 distinct CDR3 sequences in the sample, around 12% are singletons; the top ten hold roughly 8.9%. These data are also associated with another study on T cells in Graves' hyperthyroidism and ophthalmopathy. Per that paper: HTBI primers were used for first-round RT-PCR of the TCR CDR3.

The chain has TRBV18 and TRBJ2-6, with D unresolved. The receptor was isolated from a woman between 25 and 40 years old with Graves disease. This specimen was peripheral blood mononuclear cells (PBMCs), taken at new diagnosis, from a patient treated with antithyroid drugs. The DNA of the CDR3 is TGTGCCAGCTCACCTGTAGAACTCGGCCCTGGGGCCAACGTCCTGACTTTC. Amino acids: CASSPVELGPGANVLTF.